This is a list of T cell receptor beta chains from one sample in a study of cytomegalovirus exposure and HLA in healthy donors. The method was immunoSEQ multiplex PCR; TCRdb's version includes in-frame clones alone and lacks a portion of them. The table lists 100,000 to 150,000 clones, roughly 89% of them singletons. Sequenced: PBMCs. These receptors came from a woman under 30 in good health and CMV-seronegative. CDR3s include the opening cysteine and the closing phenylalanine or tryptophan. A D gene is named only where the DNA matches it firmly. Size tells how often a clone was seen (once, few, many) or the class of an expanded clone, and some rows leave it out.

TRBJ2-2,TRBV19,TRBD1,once,CASSISGFPGTGRPNTGELFF,TGTGCCAGTAGTATTTCTGGCTTCCCCGGGACAGGGCGACCGAACACCGGGGAGCTGTTTTTT
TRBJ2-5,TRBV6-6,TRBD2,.,CATGAGTGETQYF,TGTGCCACCGGAGCGGGGACCGGGGAGACCCAGTACTTC
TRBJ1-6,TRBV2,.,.,CASSAQGTNNSPLHF,TGTGCCAGCAGTGCCCAGGGGACGAATAATTCACCCCTCCACTTT
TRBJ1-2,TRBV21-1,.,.,CASSTTWGVDYGYTF,TGTGCCAGCAGCACCACCTGGGGGGTCGACTATGGCTACACCTTC
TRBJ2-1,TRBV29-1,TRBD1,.,CSVQRTGGNEQFF,TGCAGCGTTCAAAGGACAGGGGGTAATGAGCAGTTCTTC
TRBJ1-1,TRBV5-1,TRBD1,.,CASSYAGTGDGTEAFF,TGCGCCAGCAGCTACGCTGGGACAGGGGACGGCACTGAAGCTTTCTTT
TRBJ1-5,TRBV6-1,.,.,CASSEWPLGGQPQHF,TGTGCCAGCAGTGAATGGCCCCTCGGGGGTCAGCCCCAGCATTTT
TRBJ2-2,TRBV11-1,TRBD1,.,CASSLRPGTDANTGELFF,TGTGCCAGCAGTTTAAGACCCGGGACAGACGCGAACACCGGGGAGCTGTTTTTT
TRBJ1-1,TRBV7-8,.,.,CASSLSRTEAFF,TGTGCCAGCAGCTTATCCCGCACTGAAGCTTTCTTT
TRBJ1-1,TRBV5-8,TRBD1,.,CASSLLDRATEAFF,TGTGCCAGCAGCTTGCTGGACAGGGCTACTGAAGCTTTCTTT
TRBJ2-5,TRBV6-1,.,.,CASSQGRAETQYF,TGTGCCAGCTCCCAGGGAAGGGCAGAGACCCAGTACTTC
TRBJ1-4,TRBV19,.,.,CASSMKRLEEKLFF,TGTGCCAGTAGTATGAAGAGGTTAGAGGAAAAACTGTTTTTT
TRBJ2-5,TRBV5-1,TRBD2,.,CASSSTIAGGMQETQYF,TGCGCCAGCAGCTCGACGATAGCGGGGGGGATGCAAGAGACCCAGTACTTC
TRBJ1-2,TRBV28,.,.,CASSLNRALYGYTF,TGTGCCAGCAGTTTAAACAGGGCGTTGTATGGCTACACCTTC
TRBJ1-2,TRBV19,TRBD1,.,CASSPMDRAAGGYTF,TGTGCCAGTAGCCCCATGGACAGGGCAGCGGGCGGCTACACCTTC
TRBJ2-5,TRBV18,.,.,CASPSDQETQYF,TGTGCCAGCCCCTCCGACCAAGAGACCCAGTACTTC
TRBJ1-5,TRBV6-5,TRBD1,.,CASSRDSSSNQPQHF,TGTGCCAGCAGCCGGGACAGTAGTAGCAATCAGCCCCAGCATTTT
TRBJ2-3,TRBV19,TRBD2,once,CASTWRGASTDTQYF,TGTGCCAGTACGTGGCGGGGGGCTAGCACAGATACGCAGTATTTT
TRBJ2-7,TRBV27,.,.,CASSLSRWERASYEQYF,TGTGCCAGCAGTTTATCGAGGTGGGAGCGGGCTTCCTACGAGCAGTACTTC
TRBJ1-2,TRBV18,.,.,CASSPPGQPNYGYTF,TGTGCCAGCTCCCCCCCCGGACAGCCGAACTATGGCTACACCTTC
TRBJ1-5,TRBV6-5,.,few,CASSRTANSNQPQHF,TGTGCCAGCAGCAGGACAGCAAATAGCAATCAGCCCCAGCATTTT
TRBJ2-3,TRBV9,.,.,CASTPGNWDTQYF,TGTGCCAGCACCCCGGGTAACTGGGATACGCAGTATTTT
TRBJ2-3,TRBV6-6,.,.,CASSRSSVPDTQYF,TGTGCCAGCAGTCGTTCCTCCGTTCCAGATACGCAGTATTTT
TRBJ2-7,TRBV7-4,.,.,CASSLAQRQVYEQYF,TGTGCCAGCAGCTTAGCACAGCGACAGGTCTACGAGCAGTACTTC
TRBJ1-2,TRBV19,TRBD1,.,CASSISGSGTGGVSNYGYTF,TGTGCCAGTAGTATAAGCGGTTCCGGGACAGGGGGAGTATCTAACTATGGCTACACCTTC
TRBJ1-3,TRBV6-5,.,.,CASRSPGTGNTIYF,TGTGCCAGCAGAAGCCCCGGGACAGGAAACACCATATATTTT
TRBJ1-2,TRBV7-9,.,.,CASSLGRVLYGYTF,TGTGCCAGCAGCTTGGGCAGGGTCCTCTATGGCTACACCTTC
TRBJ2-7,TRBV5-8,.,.,CASIIPYDSAYEQYF,TGTGCCAGCATAATACCCTACGACAGCGCCTACGAGCAGTACTTC